This T cell receptor (beta chain) comes out of a study of blood T cells in healthy people across ages. Primers used in a second PCR of about 7 to 11 cycles were a sample-barcoded 5' primer and a J-beta primer mix. TCRdb re-called the 5' RACE reads with MiXCR, one entry per CDR3 protein. The profile shows around 1.5 million distinct CDR3 sequences, almost 60% of them singletons. The sequencing sample was made of blood. This receptor was obtained from a young man in good health.

CDR3: CSARDPTSVSYEQYF. The DNA of the CDR3 is TGCAGTGCTAGAGACCCAACGTCTGTCTCCTACGAGCAGTACTTC. The chain couples TRBV20-1 to TRBJ2-7; D unclear. Per germline, CDR1 DFQATT and CDR2 SNEGSKA (reference sequence). The CDR3 loop spans 15 amino acids. The germline V and J ends were trimmed by 0 bases and 0 bases, with 12 bases remaining between them.